This T cell receptor beta chain is drawn from a study of blood T cell repertoires in COVID-19. Study as a whole: COVID-19 samples collected from the United States, Italy and Spain covered acute and convalescent phases. Nucleic acid was either cDNA or gDNA, and it came from T cells, B-cell-depleted T cells, or PBMCs.

In the original processing: Estimated nucleated cell counts came from reference gene primer amplification. The data were produced by immunoSEQ multiplex PCR, yet TCRdb's version contains in-frame clones alone and is incomplete. The D gene and trimming were derived from the DNA, and the V and J assignments and clone size from that table. The sample lists approximately 170,000 clones; approximately 82% were seen once. Germline CDR1 reads WNHNN; CDR2 reads SYGVQD (reference sequence). V lost 3 bases to trimming and J lost 9 bases, with 11 bases between them. The CDR3 length is 12 residues. The TCR sequence derives from a man in his sixties or seventies who had recovered from COVID-19. This chain joins TRBV10-1 and TRBJ2-5; TRBD2 is a possible D gene (5 bases). Sequencing used peripheral blood. CDR3 sequence reads: CASSEMDSAQYF. CDR3 sequence (DNA): TGCGCCAGCAGTGAAATGGACTCGGCCCAGTACTTC.